Given below is one TCR beta chain in context. This clone has a single count. Its antigen is still unknown. One base away there is no much larger clone; base qualities are not given. The germline ends are 8 bases apart after V is trimmed by 5 bases and J by 0 bases. Inclusive of the bounding cysteine and phenylalanine, the CDR3 is 14 residues long. The entry retains the CDR3 DNA only, 42 bases that are in frame from base 1. In the germline V gene, CDR1 corresponds to SGHAT and CDR2 to FQNNGV. The record originates from a study of T cells in localized non-small cell lung cancer (dated by TCRdb to 2020 to 2021). With regard to the full study: Comparing tumors with uninvolved tumor-adjacent lungs, the study looked at the T cell repertoires of a few hundred patients with early-stage NSCLC. A mean age of around 66 years was recorded for the NSCLC patients, of whom 120 to 150 were male and around 100 were female. The cohort comprised roughly 230 treatment-naïve NSCLC patients with resected, localized lung tumors.

TCR beta CDR3 regions were sequenced from DNA using the immunoSEQ Assay. The study's own analysis went as follows. T cell density was computed as TCR beta template counts normalized to usable DNA estimated by amplifying housekeeping genes. Richness was estimated using the preseqR package, with extrapolation to 400,000 templates for PBMC samples and to 120,000 templates for tissue samples. Clonality was defined by subtracting Pielou's evenness from one. Tissue-enriched TCRs were identified through differential abundance testing performed on productive amino-acid clonotypes, with a minimum total count of 5 and an alpha of 0.1. Repertoire overlap between compartments was quantified with the Jaccard Index and Morisita Overlap Index. GLIPH grouped TCR beta CDR3s together with public tetramer-defined viral CDR3s, and a viral motif had to include at least three viral sequences and also show V-gene enrichment. The immuneACCESS repertoire file appears here via TCRdb, limited to in-frame rearrangements. These files lack a portion of the clones; in checked studies, under half of the deficit traces to unresolved V genes, and the cause of the others is not known. V and J calls and clone size are those listed in that table; D and trimming were worked out from the DNA. The sample records some 10,000 clones, about 80% of which are singletons. The top ten hold roughly a third of the sample.

At diagnosis, tumor, uninvolved tumor-adjacent lung and peripheral blood were collected and then preserved as a mix of FFPE and fresh-frozen material. For TCR repertoire profiling, the blood samples were analyzed as peripheral blood mononuclear cells. The study at large found these results: Multi-region tumor sequencing was not performed, so intratumor heterogeneity could not be excluded. Longer overall survival was associated with higher T cell density in blood, whereas shorter survival was associated with higher clonality in adjacent lung. Uninvolved tumor-adjacent lung showed the highest T cell clonality, higher than tumor, which suggests more focused antigenic responses in the adjacent lung. Of the top 100 tumor clones, a median of around 57 were detected in paired uninvolved adjacent lung; about 26 were also among that lung's top 100. Since the design was exploratory, TCR variables were selected using unadjusted p-values with no false-discovery rate correction.

Recombination linked TRBV11-2 to TRBJ2-1, with the D gene too uncertain to name. Sequenced here: peripheral blood, sampled before any cancer treatment. The clonotype originates from a male donor at least 60 years old with stage I lung adenocarcinoma. For the CDR3, the sequence is CASSNPGSYNEQFF. The DNA sequence reads TGTGCCAGCAGCAACCCCGGCTCCTACAATGAGCAGTTCTTC. Supplemented by the reference TRBV11-2 and TRBJ2-1 proteins around the CDR3, the complete variable domain is EAGVAQSPRYKIIEKRQSVAFWCNPISGHATLYWYQQILGQGPKLLIQFQNNGVVDDSQLPKDRFSAERLKGVDSTLKIQPAKLEDSAVYLCASSNPGSYNEQFFGPGTRLTVL.